This T cell receptor beta chain was identified in a study of cytomegalovirus exposure and HLA in healthy donors. Primers for the PCR totalled 60 Vbeta and 13 Jbeta. The method was immunoSEQ multiplex PCR; TCRdb's version includes in-frame clones alone and lacks a portion of them. Of around 98,000 clones listed, 55% to 75% are singletons. Overall study findings and caveats: HLA restriction was apparent for most CMV-associated TCR beta chains in a later analysis. Rare TCR sequences dominated, though some public TCRs recurred in many donors. Highly shared sequence variants in one cluster were likely a sequencing artifact. Several of the most significant clusters were apparently associated with common viral pathogens in a later analysis.

The CDR3 covers 15 residues. Per the germline V gene, CDR1 is MNHNS and CDR2 is SASEGT. The germline V and J ends were trimmed by 2 bases and 6 bases, with 13 bases remaining between them. Note on this clone: What it binds is unknown.

This TCR came from a man in his forties or fifties in good health and CMV-seronegative. The sample consisted of PBMCs. The V gene is TRBV6-1, the J gene TRBJ2-2; tentatively, D is TRBD1 (5 bases). The chain's CDR3 is CASSETLSGPGELFF. The CDR3 DNA reads as TGTGCCAGCAGTGAAACCCTTTCAGGGCCCGGGGAGCTGTTTTTT.